Shown below are 29 T cell receptor beta chains from a single sample sequenced in a study of cytomegalovirus exposure and HLA in healthy donors. In the PCR, 60 Vbeta and 13 Jbeta primers were used. The method was immunoSEQ multiplex PCR; TCRdb's version includes in-frame clones alone and lacks a portion of them. This sample has some 190,000 clones; roughly 87% occur once, and the top ten carry 1.1%. Sample: PBMCs. The receptors come from a boy between 2 and 10 years old in good health and CMV-seronegative.

The V and J genes are TRBV28 and TRBJ1-4, with a weak D call TRBD1 (5 bases). The CDR3 contains 17 residues. Germline CDR1 reads MDHEN; CDR2 reads SYDVKM. The V end lost 4 bases, the J end lost 5 bases, and 20 bases lay between the germline ends. CDR3 nucleotide sequence: TGTGCCAGCAGTTCCCCTTTTCGCGAACAGGCCAATGAAAAACTGTTTTTT. Translation: CASSSPFREQANEKLFF.

The rearrangement uses TRBV6-5 and TRBJ2-3, with 8 bases that match TRBD1. The CDR3 extends over 13 amino acids. V trimming: 6 bases; J trimming: 7 bases; junction bases outside the gene matches: 6. CDR1 and CDR2 from the germline V gene are MNHEY and SVGAGI. The CDR3 here is CASRTTGAHTQYF. The DNA for the CDR3 is TGTGCCAGCAGAACGACAGGGGCTCATACGCAGTATTTT.

This clone was recorded once. The chain recombines TRBV6-1 with TRBJ2-4; D gene unclear. Trimming removed 6 bases from V and 4 bases from J, with 16 bases in between. This CDR3 spans 15 amino acids. Per germline, CDR1 MNHNS and CDR2 SASEGT. The CDR3, as DNA: TGTGCCAGCAGCATTAAGGTTATCGGGAAAAACATTCAGTACTTC. Its translation: CASSIKVIGKNIQYF.

This clone occurred once. This chain joins TRBV7-3 and TRBJ2-3; perhaps TRBD2 as D (7 bases). CDR1 is SGHTA, CDR2 FQGTGA, per germline. V lost 1 base and J lost 1, with 18 bases in between. The CDR3 has 18 amino acids. The CDR3: CASSLRGRWDYRTDTQYF. In DNA, the CDR3 is TGTGCCAGCAGCTTAAGGGGGCGGTGGGACTACCGCACAGATACGCAGTATTTT.

The chain combines TRBV25-1 with TRBJ1-2; the D gene is possibly TRBD1 (5 bases). Trimming cost V 3 bases and J 4 bases, with 15 bases left between them. The CDR3 has 15 residues. Germline V gene lookup returns CDR1 MGHDK and CDR2 SYGVNS. The CDR3 nucleotides are TGTGCCAGCAGTGAGCCTGACGGACACCTCTATGGCTACACCTTC. It translates to CASSEPDGHLYGYTF.

The gene calls are TRBV9 and TRBJ2-3; D is perhaps TRBD1 (5 bases). Germline values: CDR1 SGDLS, CDR2 YYNGEE. V was cut by 3 bases and J by 0 bases, with 11 bases left in between. The CDR3 loop spans 15 amino acids. The CDR3 DNA reads as TGTGCCAGCAGCGGTGGGGCATTCAGCACAGATACGCAGTATTTT. Its translation: CASSGGAFSTDTQYF.

This chain links TRBV10-3 with TRBJ1-1, with D perhaps matching TRBD1 (5 bases). The CDR3 is 19 amino acids. Per the germline V gene, CDR1 is ENHRY and CDR2 is SYGVKD. Trimming took 0 bases from V and 0 from J, leaving 20 bases between them. This CDR3 is CAISESYSAGPHMNTEAFF. CDR3 in DNA: TGTGCCATCAGTGAGTCTTATTCGGCAGGGCCCCACATGAACACTGAAGCTTTCTTT.

The gene calls are TRBV6-1 and TRBJ1-3, with D perhaps matching TRBD1 (5 bases). Trimming took off 5 bases at V and 1 base at J, with 12 bases between the two ends. CDR3 length: 15 amino acids. CDR1 and CDR2 from the germline V gene are MNHNS and SASEGT. CDR3 coding DNA: TGTGCCAGCAGTCCTCAACAGGTATCTGGAAACACCATATATTTT. This codes for CASSPQQVSGNTIYF.

This chain uses TRBV6-1 with TRBJ2-7; 7 bases are shared with TRBD1. Germline CDR1 is MNHNS and CDR2 is SASEGT. The CDR3 loop spans 17 amino acids. V gave up 2 bases and J gave up 5 bases; unmatched junction bases: 15. The CDR3 DNA is TGTGCCAGCAGTGAATTAGCCCGGGGTAGGGGGCGGCACGAGCAGTACTTC. Translating it yields CASSELARGRGRHEQYF.

V gene TRBV2 combines with J gene TRBJ1-1; D gene unclear. The V gene lost 3 bases and the J gene lost 3 bases, with 11 bases spanning the gap. Germline V lookup: CDR1 SNHLY, CDR2 FYNNEI. The CDR3 is 14 residues long. The CDR3 loop reads CASSDEGVDTEAFF. CDR3 nucleotides: TGTGCCAGCAGTGATGAGGGAGTAGACACTGAAGCTTTCTTT.

This clone showed up just a few times. The chain employs TRBV5-4 and TRBJ1-2; D gene ambiguous. Germline V gene data show CDR1 as SGHNT and CDR2 as YYREEE (reference sequence). This CDR3 region has 14 residues. V gave up 1 base and J gave up 2 bases, with 9 bases separating them. The CDR3 spells CASSLRGSNYGYTF. The CDR3 coding sequence is TGTGCCAGCAGCTTGCGGGGAAGCAACTATGGCTACACCTTC.

V usage is TRBV29-1 and J usage is TRBJ1-2; 7 nucleotides align to TRBD1. The CDR3 consists of 13 residues. V was pared by 7 bases and J by 7 bases, with 12 bases of the junction left unmatched. In germline, CDR1 is SQVTM, CDR2 ANQGSEA. In DNA, the CDR3 is TGCAGCGCCAACCCCGATGGACAGGCTGGCTACACCTTC. Its protein is CSANPDGQAGYTF.

The genes are TRBV5-4 and TRBJ1-4; 12 bases align to TRBD1. This CDR3 comprises 16 residues. Trimming took 0 bases from V and 6 from J; bases not matched to a gene: 3. Germline assignment: CDR1 SGHNT and CDR2 YYREEE (reference sequence). CDR3: CASSLAGTGGDEKLFF. In DNA, the CDR3 is TGTGCCAGCAGCTTGGCCGGGACAGGGGGCGATGAAAAACTGTTTTTT.

The chain joins TRBV10-3 to TRBJ2-1; the match to TRBD1 covers 9 bases. This CDR3 is built from 14 residues. From germline, CDR1 is ENHRY and CDR2 SYGVKD. The V segment lost 6 bases and the J segment 8 bases; nucleotides outside the gene matches: 8. CDR3 nucleotide sequence: TGTGCCATCAGCTACCGGGACAGGGATTATGAGCAGTTCTTC. Encoded protein: CAISYRDRDYEQFF.

The chain carries TRBV12-2 and TRBJ2-7; TRBD1 is taken as the D call from the table, unchecked against the DNA. TRBV12-2 is flagged as a pseudogene. The CDR3 has 16 amino acids. DNA for the CDR3: TGTGCAAGTCGCTTAGAGCTCATGGGCAGGGGTTACGAGCAGTACTTC. The encoded protein is CASRLELMGRGYEQYF.

This chain links TRBV7-8 with TRBJ2-3, with D perhaps TRBD2 (6 bases). The germline V gene has CDR1 SGHVS and CDR2 FQNEAQ. The ends were cut back, 4 bases at V and 3 bases at J, with 11 bases in the middle. This CDR3 is built from 14 residues. The DNA of the CDR3 is TGTGCCAGCAGCTCACGGGAGACGACAGATACGCAGTATTTT. Amino acid sequence: CASSSRETTDTQYF.

The rearrangement uses TRBV6-1 and TRBJ2-7; weak D call: TRBD2 (5 bases). V gave up 4 bases and J gave up 3 bases, with 22 bases separating them. Germline assignment: CDR1 MNHNS and CDR2 SASEGT. CDR3 size: 17 residues. The CDR3 region is CASSVKGRRAAHYEQYF. The CDR3, as DNA: TGTGCCAGCAGTGTCAAAGGGCGGCGGGCAGCCCACTACGAGCAGTACTTC.

This chain joins TRBV2 and TRBJ1-6; D is undetermined. CDR1 is SNHLY and CDR2 is FYNNEI in the germline V gene. The CDR3 has 11 residues. Trimming took 7 bases from V and 14 from J, leaving 12 bases between them. CDR3 coding DNA: TGTGCCAGCACCCCGGCGGGGACCCTCCACTTT. It specifies CASTPAGTLHF. The full variable domain, completed using reference TRBV2 and TRBJ1-6, is EPEVTQTPSHQVTQMGQEVILRCVPISNHLYFYWYRQILGQKVEFLVSFYNNEISEKSEIFDDQFSVERPDGSNFTLKIRSTKLEDSAMYFCASTPAGTLHFGNGTRLTVT.

J is TRBJ2-7 and V is TRBV29-1, with a weak D call TRBD2 (5 bases). CDR1 is SQVTM and CDR2 is ANQGSEA in the germline V gene. V was clipped by 7 bases and J by 7 bases, with 14 bases between them. The CDR3 runs to 11 residues. The chain's CDR3 is CSGKLGGEQYF. CDR3 DNA: TGCAGCGGTAAACTAGGTGGGGAGCAGTACTTC.

The V gene is TRBV14, the J gene TRBJ1-1; D unresolved. Germline V CDR1 and CDR2: SGHDN, FVKESK. The CDR3 loop spans 13 amino acids. V was trimmed by 1 base and J by 0 bases, leaving 3 bases between them. The CDR3 is CASSQAMNTEAFF. CDR3 nucleotides: TGTGCCAGCAGCCAAGCAATGAACACTGAAGCTTTCTTT.

The rearrangement links TRBV5-4 to TRBJ2-5, with 7 bases fitting TRBD2. This CDR3 comprises 15 residues. V trimming: 1 base; J trimming: 3 bases; junction bases outside the gene matches: 6. Germline CDR1 SGHNT, CDR2 YYREEE (reference sequence). For the CDR3, the DNA is TGTGCCAGCAGCTTGCAGGCTAGCGGTAAAGAGACCCAGTACTTC. It encodes CASSLQASGKETQYF.

This clone showed up just once. V gene TRBV5-1 combines with J gene TRBJ2-3; maybe TRBD2 (5 bases). V dropped 4 bases and J dropped 4 bases, with 19 bases sitting between them. This CDR3 spans 16 amino acids. Germline CDR1 and CDR2: SGHRS and YFSETQ. Written as DNA, the CDR3 is TGCGCCAGCAGCCCTTTCCCGGGGATCCGGGCAGATACGCAGTATTTT. This sequence encodes CASSPFPGIRADTQYF.

The V call is TRBV19, the J call TRBJ2-5; D is uncertain. This CDR3 has 13 residues. Germline CDR1 is LNHDA and CDR2 is SQIVND (reference sequence). V shed 6 bases and J shed 4 bases, with 12 bases lying between them. Here the CDR3 DNA reads TGTGCCAGTAGCGTGAGCCCAAGAGAGACCCAGTACTTC. Translation gives CASSVSPRETQYF.

The chain couples TRBV6-4 to TRBJ2-2, with 11 bases fitting TRBD2. Per the germline V gene, CDR1 is MRHNA and CDR2 is SNTAGT. The length of the CDR3 is 17 residues. V dropped 6 bases and J dropped 0; count of bases not matched to a gene: 6. In nucleotides, the CDR3 is TGTGCCAGCAGCCTAGCGGGGGGATACGCGAACACCGGGGAGCTGTTTTTT. The encoded protein is CASSLAGGYANTGELFF.

This clone was seen a few times. This chain connects TRBV6-6 to TRBJ2-7, with D possibly being TRBD1 (6 bases). This CDR3 contains 14 residues. The germline V gene encodes CDR1 MNHNY and CDR2 SVGAGI (reference sequence). The V end lost 6 bases, the J end lost 0 bases, and 12 bases lay between the germline ends. The CDR3 spells CASSKGQSSYEQYF. The CDR3 DNA follows: TGTGCCAGCAGCAAAGGACAGAGCTCCTACGAGCAGTACTTC.

This clone was seen only a few times. V is TRBV6-1 and J is TRBJ1-2, with D perhaps TRBD1 (6 bases). This CDR3 region has 14 residues. CDR1 is MNHNS, CDR2 SASEGT, per germline. V lost 2 bases and J 13 bases, leaving 20 bases between the germline ends. For the CDR3, the DNA is TGTGCCAGCAGTGAATTAGGGGGAGGGGCGAATGGCACCTTC. Its protein product is CASSELGGGANGTF.

The rearrangement joins TRBV27 to TRBJ2-5; 9 positions match TRBD2. The trim removed 3 bases at V and 5 bases at J, leaving 7 bases unmatched. This CDR3 region has 15 residues. Germline V gene lookup returns CDR1 MNHEY and CDR2 SMNVEV (reference sequence). CDR3 DNA sequence: TGTGCCAGCAGTTTTAAGCGGGAGGCCGGCGAGACCCAGTACTTC. This translates into CASSFKREAGETQYF.

This sequence joins TRBV5-1 and TRBJ2-3, with TRBD2 matching 15 bases. V was pared by 4 bases and J by 5 bases, with 5 bases of the junction left unmatched. CDR3 length: 16 amino acids. CDR1 is SGHRS, CDR2 YFSETQ, per germline. The CDR3 loop is CASSNGLAGGGDTQYF. The CDR3, as DNA: TGCGCCAGCAGCAACGGACTAGCGGGAGGGGGAGATACGCAGTATTTT.

This chain links TRBV7-3 with TRBJ2-2; the D gene is possibly TRBD2 (7 bases). The V gene's germline CDR1 is SGHTA and CDR2 FQGTGA. Trimming shortened V by 5 bases and J by 4 bases, and 20 bases separated the two germline ends. This CDR3 has 17 amino acids. CDR3 amino acids: CASSQGPRGAGTGELFF. CDR3 bases: TGTGCCAGCAGCCAGGGGCCCCGGGGGGCGGGCACCGGGGAGCTGTTTTTT.